This T cell receptor beta chain was identified during a study of blood T cell repertoires in COVID-19. V was pared by 8 bases and J by 4 bases, with 10 bases of the junction left unmatched. The CDR3 spans 14 residues. CDR1 is SNHLY, CDR2 FYNNEI, per germline. Data came from immunoSEQ multiplex PCR; TCRdb stores just in-frame clones and leaves some out. The profile shows around 180,000 clones, approximately 85% of them singletons. The TCR originated in a human donor with active or convalescent COVID-19. The donor label of this sample is uncertain. Sequenced material: peripheral blood. V and J are TRBV2 and TRBJ2-7, with 8 bases identical to TRBD2. For the CDR3, the DNA is TGTGCCAGCCAAGCGGGAGAAGGTACTTACGAGCAGTACTTC. Residues: CASQAGEGTYEQYF.